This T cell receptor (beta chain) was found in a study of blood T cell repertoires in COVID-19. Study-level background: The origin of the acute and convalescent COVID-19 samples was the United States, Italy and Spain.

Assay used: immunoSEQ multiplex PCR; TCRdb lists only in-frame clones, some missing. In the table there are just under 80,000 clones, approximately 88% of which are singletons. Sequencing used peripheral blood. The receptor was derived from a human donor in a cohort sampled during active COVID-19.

The CDR3 sequence is CASSYKRGPATDTQYF. CDR3 sequence (DNA): TGTGCCAGCAGTTACAAGCGGGGGCCCGCCACAGATACGCAGTATTTT. The chain joins TRBV5-4 to TRBJ2-3; TRBD2 aligns across 8 bases. CDR1 is SGHNT and CDR2 is YYREEE in the germline V gene (reference sequence). The CDR3 totals 16 residues. The V segment lost 5 bases and the J segment 2 bases; nucleotides outside the gene matches: 10. The whole variable domain, filled in from reference TRBV5-4 and TRBJ2-3, reads ETGVTQSPTHLIKTRGQQVTLRCSSQSGHNTVSWYQQALGQGPQFIFQYYREEENGRGNFPPRFSGLQFPNYSSELNVNALELDDSALYLCASSYKRGPATDTQYFGPGTRLTVL.